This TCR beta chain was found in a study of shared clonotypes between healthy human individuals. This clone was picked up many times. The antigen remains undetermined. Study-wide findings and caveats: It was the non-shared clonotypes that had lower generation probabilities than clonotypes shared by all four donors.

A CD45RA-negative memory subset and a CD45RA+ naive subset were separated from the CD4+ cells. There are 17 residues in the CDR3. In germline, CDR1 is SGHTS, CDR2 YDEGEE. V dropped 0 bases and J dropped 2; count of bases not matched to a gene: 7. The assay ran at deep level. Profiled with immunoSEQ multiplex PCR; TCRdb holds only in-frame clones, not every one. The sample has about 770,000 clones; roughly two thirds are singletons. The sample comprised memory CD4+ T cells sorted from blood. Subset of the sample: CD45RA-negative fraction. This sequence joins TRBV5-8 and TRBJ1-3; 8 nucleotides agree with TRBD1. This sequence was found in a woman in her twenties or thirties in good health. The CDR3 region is CASSLVAGGSPGNTIYF. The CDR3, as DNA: TGTGCCAGCAGCTTGGTTGCAGGGGGCTCCCCTGGAAACACCATATATTTT. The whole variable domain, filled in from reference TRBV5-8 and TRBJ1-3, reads EAGVTQSPTHLIKTRGQQATLRCSPISGHTSVYWYQQALGLGLQFLLWYDEGEERNRGNFPPRFSGRQFPNYSSELNVNALELEDSALYLCASSLVAGGSPGNTIYFGEGSWLTVV.